The present entry profiles one T cell receptor beta chain with its context. As yet, its antigen is unknown. The primer mix had 52 TRBV and 13 TRBJ primers. Libraries were prepared by immunoSEQ multiplex PCR; TCRdb keeps only in-frame clonotypes and omits some of them. This table holds approximately 18,000 clones, around 83% found once. This specimen comes from a study of regulatory T cells. The CDR3 contains 13 residues. CDR1 and CDR2 (germline): MNHNS, SASEGT. V dropped 6 bases and J dropped 1 base, with 10 bases sitting between them. Study-wide points: Hydrophobic residues at CDR3 positions 6 and 7 were enriched in conventional CD4+ T cells of CD3G-deficient patients. In patients, unique TRB V-J pairs were restricted and V/J usage skewed, especially in Tregs.

Patients aged 2 to 39 years had fewer naive T cells. The specimen sequenced was conventional CD4+ T cells sorted from blood. This TCR was recovered from a person between 30 and 45 years old with CD3G deficiency. The chain recombines TRBV6-1 with TRBJ2-7, with a tentative D call TRBD2 (6 bases). CDR3 sequence (DNA): TGTGCCAGCAGGGGGGGACGGTCCTACGAGCAGTACTTC. This translates into CASRGGRSYEQYF.